This T cell receptor (beta chain) was observed in a study of siplizumab effects on memory and regulatory T cells. Generated by immunoSEQ multiplex PCR, the TCRdb table keeps only in-frame clones and is missing some. The repertoire holds around 100,000 clones, around 92% seen once, with less than 0.85% in the top ten. Study-wide results and caveats: The mapping of alloreactive clones to unstimulated subsets covered only a minor fraction of them. Siplizumab, the agent tested, significantly reduced alloreactive sequences traceable to unstimulated CD4+ memory cells. Controls showed an average of around 30% Treg-derived mappable alloreactive CD4+ clones, while siplizumab showed roughly 70%. An assignable phenotype, naive or memory, was missing from roughly 80-95% of proliferating CD4+ or CD8+ clones.

CDR3 size: 12 residues. V was clipped by 4 bases and J by 6 bases, with 9 bases between them. CDR1 and CDR2 (germline): SQVTM, ANQGSEA. This clone appeared a single time. Its cognate antigen is unknown. The sequenced sample consisted of Tregs sorted from blood. The clonotype was recovered from a human donor in good health. The chain joins TRBV29-1 to TRBJ2-2, with D possibly matching TRBD1 (6 bases). The CDR3 DNA is TGCAGCGTTGCACAGGGAGCCGGGGAGCTGTTTTTT. Translation gives CSVAQGAGELFF.